A selection of T cell receptor beta chains follows, all from one sample in a study of T cells after yellow fever vaccination. One entry per CDR3 protein results from TCRdb running MiXCR on the 5' RACE reads. The sample lists hundreds of thousands of distinct CDR3 sequences, approximately 21% occurring once. Specimen: PBMCs, collected 15 days after the yellow fever booster vaccination. These receptors came from a man younger than 45 who received the YFV17D yellow fever vaccine. Each CDR3 is given with its conserved first and last residue. Fields, in order: CDR3 length, D gene, V gene, clone size, J gene, CDR3 protein, CDR3 DNA. A D gene is named only where the DNA matches it firmly. Expanded clones are given a class, and other clones once, few, many or no size at all.

cdr3_length: 12; d_call: .; v_call: TRBV20-1; clone_size: .; j_call: TRBJ2-5; cdr3_aa: CSARNYQETQYF; cdr3_nt: TGCAGTGCTCGTAATTACCAAGAGACCCAGTACTTC
cdr3_length: 14; d_call: .; v_call: TRBV20-1; clone_size: .; j_call: TRBJ1-1; cdr3_aa: CSARKGAVNTEAFF; cdr3_nt: TGCAGTGCTAGAAAGGGTGCGGTGAACACTGAAGCTTTCTTT
cdr3_length: 14; d_call: .; v_call: TRBV12-3/TRBV12-4; clone_size: few; j_call: TRBJ2-5; cdr3_aa: CASIPTGRGETQYF; cdr3_nt: TGTGCCAGCATCCCTACAGGGAGGGGTGAGACCCAGTACTTC
cdr3_length: 13; d_call: .; v_call: TRBV7-2; clone_size: many; j_call: TRBJ2-3; cdr3_aa: CASSLGGEDTQYF; cdr3_nt: TGTGCCAGCAGCTTAGGGGGAGAGGATACGCAGTATTTT
cdr3_length: 13; d_call: .; v_call: TRBV19; clone_size: .; j_call: TRBJ2-3; cdr3_aa: CASKAGMKDTQYF; cdr3_nt: TGTGCCAGTAAGGCAGGCATGAAGGATACGCAGTATTTT
cdr3_length: 14; d_call: TRBD1; v_call: TRBV5-1; clone_size: many; j_call: TRBJ2-7; cdr3_aa: CASSSGTGNYEQYF; cdr3_nt: TGCGCCAGCAGCTCCGGGACAGGAAACTACGAGCAGTACTTC
cdr3_length: 18; d_call: TRBD2; v_call: TRBV6-1; clone_size: few; j_call: TRBJ2-2; cdr3_aa: CASIRGSGRNFGTGELFF; cdr3_nt: TGTGCCAGCATCAGAGGTAGCGGGAGGAACTTTGGCACCGGGGAGCTGTTTTTT
cdr3_length: 18; d_call: TRBD2; v_call: TRBV12-3/TRBV12-4; clone_size: .; j_call: TRBJ2-1; cdr3_aa: CASSLVRTSGAYYNEQFF; cdr3_nt: TGTGCCAGCAGTTTAGTAAGGACTAGCGGGGCTTACTACAATGAGCAGTTCTTC
cdr3_length: 14; d_call: TRBD1; v_call: TRBV19; clone_size: .; j_call: TRBJ2-5; cdr3_aa: CASKKQGSTGTQYF; cdr3_nt: TGTGCCAGTAAGAAACAGGGGTCCACCGGGACCCAGTACTTC
cdr3_length: 20; d_call: .; v_call: TRBV6-2/TRBV6-3; clone_size: .; j_call: TRBJ2-6; cdr3_aa: CASSYSLTDRYPSGANVLTF; cdr3_nt: TGTGCCAGCAGTTACTCCCTTACGGACCGATATCCCTCTGGGGCCAACGTCCTGACTTTC
cdr3_length: 16; d_call: .; v_call: TRBV7-2; clone_size: few; j_call: TRBJ2-5; cdr3_aa: CASNEDPGTSLVTQYF; cdr3_nt: TGTGCCAGCAACGAAGACCCCGGGACATCCCTTGTGACCCAGTACTTC
cdr3_length: 16; d_call: TRBD1; v_call: TRBV20-1; clone_size: few; j_call: TRBJ2-7; cdr3_aa: CSASQTRTGRAGEQYF; cdr3_nt: TGCAGTGCTAGCCAAACCCGGACAGGAAGGGCGGGCGAGCAGTACTTC
cdr3_length: 12; d_call: .; v_call: TRBV20-1; clone_size: few; j_call: TRBJ2-7; cdr3_aa: CSARAGFDEQYF; cdr3_nt: TGCAGTGCTAGAGCCGGGTTCGACGAGCAGTACTTC
cdr3_length: 16; d_call: .; v_call: TRBV24-1; clone_size: .; j_call: TRBJ2-7; cdr3_aa: CATSDLFLADSYEQYF; cdr3_nt: TGTGCCACCAGTGATTTGTTTTTAGCGGACTCCTACGAGCAGTACTTC
cdr3_length: 14; d_call: .; v_call: TRBV2; clone_size: .; j_call: TRBJ2-3; cdr3_aa: CASNLGGWADTQYF; cdr3_nt: TGTGCCAGCAACTTGGGGGGTTGGGCAGATACGCAGTATTTT
cdr3_length: 15; d_call: .; v_call: TRBV7-9; clone_size: few; j_call: TRBJ2-3; cdr3_aa: CASSSPRPSTDTQYF; cdr3_nt: TGTGCCAGCAGCTCACCCCGCCCCAGCACAGATACGCAGTATTTT
cdr3_length: 13; d_call: .; v_call: TRBV6-1; clone_size: few; j_call: TRBJ2-2; cdr3_aa: CASRRHHTGELFF; cdr3_nt: TGTGCCAGCAGACGCCATCACACCGGGGAGCTGTTTTTT
cdr3_length: 14; d_call: .; v_call: TRBV9; clone_size: .; j_call: TRBJ2-7; cdr3_aa: CASSVGGSDYEQYF; cdr3_nt: TGTGCCAGCAGCGTAGGTGGGAGTGACTACGAGCAGTACTTC
cdr3_length: 13; d_call: .; v_call: TRBV27; clone_size: many; j_call: TRBJ2-7; cdr3_aa: CASSQGGPYEQYF; cdr3_nt: TGTGCCAGCAGCCAGGGGGGGCCCTACGAGCAGTACTTC